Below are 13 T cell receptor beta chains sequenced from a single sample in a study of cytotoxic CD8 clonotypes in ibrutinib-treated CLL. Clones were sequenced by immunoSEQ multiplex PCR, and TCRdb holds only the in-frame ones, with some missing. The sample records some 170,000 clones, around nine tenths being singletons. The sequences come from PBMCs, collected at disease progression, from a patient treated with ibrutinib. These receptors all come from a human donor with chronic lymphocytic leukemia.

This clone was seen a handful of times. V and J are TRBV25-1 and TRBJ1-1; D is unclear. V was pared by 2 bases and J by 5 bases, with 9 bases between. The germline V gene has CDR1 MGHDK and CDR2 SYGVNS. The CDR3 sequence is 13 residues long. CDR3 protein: CASSEGWRTEAFF. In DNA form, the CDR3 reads TGTGCCAGCAGTGAAGGTTGGAGAACTGAAGCTTTCTTT.

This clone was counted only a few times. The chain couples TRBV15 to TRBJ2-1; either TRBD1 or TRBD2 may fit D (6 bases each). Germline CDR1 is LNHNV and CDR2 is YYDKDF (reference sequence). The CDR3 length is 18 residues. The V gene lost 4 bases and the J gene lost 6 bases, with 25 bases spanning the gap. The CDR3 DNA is TGTGCCACCAGCAAGGGGGAGGCATATTTTACCGGGGGCAATGAGCAGTTCTTC. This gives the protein CATSKGEAYFTGGNEQFF.

The CDR3 nucleotides read TGTGCCAGCAGCCGTCCGGGACAGGTGAGCTCCTACGAGCAGTACTTC. It codes for CASSRPGQVSSYEQYF. The chain joins TRBV7-8 to TRBJ2-7, with TRBD1 matching over 8 bases. This CDR3 spans 16 amino acids. Germline CDR1 SGHVS, CDR2 FQNEAQ. J was trimmed by 0 bases and V by 5 bases; bases with no gene match: 9.

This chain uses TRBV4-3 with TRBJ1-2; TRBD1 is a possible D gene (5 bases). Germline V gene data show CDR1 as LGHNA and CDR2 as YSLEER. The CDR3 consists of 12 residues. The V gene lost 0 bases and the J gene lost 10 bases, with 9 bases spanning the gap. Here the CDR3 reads CASSQEGRAYTF. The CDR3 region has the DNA TGCGCCAGCAGCCAAGAGGGCAGGGCCTACACCTTC.

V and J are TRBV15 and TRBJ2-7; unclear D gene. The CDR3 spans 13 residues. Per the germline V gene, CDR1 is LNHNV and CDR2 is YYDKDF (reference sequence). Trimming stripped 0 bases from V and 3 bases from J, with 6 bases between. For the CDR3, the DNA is TGTGCCACCAGCAGAGATAAGGGCTACGAGCAGTACTTC. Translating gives CATSRDKGYEQYF.

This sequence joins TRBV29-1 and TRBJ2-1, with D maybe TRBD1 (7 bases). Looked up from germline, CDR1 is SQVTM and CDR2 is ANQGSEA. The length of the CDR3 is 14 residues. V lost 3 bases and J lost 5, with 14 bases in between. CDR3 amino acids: CSVEGRGEDNEQFF. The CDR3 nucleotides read TGCAGCGTTGAGGGCAGGGGGGAGGACAATGAGCAGTTCTTC.

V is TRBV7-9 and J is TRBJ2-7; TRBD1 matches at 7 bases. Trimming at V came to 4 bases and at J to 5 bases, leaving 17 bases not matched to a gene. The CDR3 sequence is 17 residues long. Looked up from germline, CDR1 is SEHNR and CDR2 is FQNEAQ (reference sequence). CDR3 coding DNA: TGTGCCAGCAGCTACCTACCAGCCGACAGGGTTTCCCACGAGCAGTACTTC. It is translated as CASSYLPADRVSHEQYF.

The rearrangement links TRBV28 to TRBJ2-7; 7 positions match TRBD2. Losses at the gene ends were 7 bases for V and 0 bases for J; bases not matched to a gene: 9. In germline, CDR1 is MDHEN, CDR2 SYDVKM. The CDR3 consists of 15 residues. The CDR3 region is CASNPAGLSSYEQYF. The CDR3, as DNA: TGTGCCAGCAACCCAGCGGGACTCAGCTCCTACGAGCAGTACTTC.

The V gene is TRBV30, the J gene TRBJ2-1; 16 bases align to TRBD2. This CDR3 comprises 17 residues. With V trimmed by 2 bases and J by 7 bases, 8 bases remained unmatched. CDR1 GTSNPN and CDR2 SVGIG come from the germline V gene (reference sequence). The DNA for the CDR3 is TGTGCCTGGAGTTTAACGGGACTAGCGGGAGGGCCTAATGAGCAGTTCTTC. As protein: CAWSLTGLAGGPNEQFF.

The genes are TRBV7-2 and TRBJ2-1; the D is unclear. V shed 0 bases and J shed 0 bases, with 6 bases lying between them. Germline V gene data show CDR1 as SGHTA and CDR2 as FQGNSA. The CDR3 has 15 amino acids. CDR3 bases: TGTGCCAGCAGCTTAGCAGGTGACTCCTACAATGAGCAGTTCTTC. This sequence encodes CASSLAGDSYNEQFF.

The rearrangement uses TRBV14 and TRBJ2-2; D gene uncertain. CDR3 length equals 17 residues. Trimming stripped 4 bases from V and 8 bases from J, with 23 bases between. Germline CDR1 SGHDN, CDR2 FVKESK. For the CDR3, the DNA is TGTGCCAGCAGCCCCCTCGAGGCAGCAGCAAATAGGGGGGAGCTGTTTTTT. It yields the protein CASSPLEAAANRGELFF.

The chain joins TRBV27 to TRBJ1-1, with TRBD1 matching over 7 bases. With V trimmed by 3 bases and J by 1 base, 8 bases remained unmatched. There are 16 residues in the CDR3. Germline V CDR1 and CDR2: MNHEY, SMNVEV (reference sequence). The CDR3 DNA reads TGTGCCAGCAGTTTGAGGGGGCTAGTGAAGAACACTGAAGCTTTCTTT. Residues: CASSLRGLVKNTEAFF.

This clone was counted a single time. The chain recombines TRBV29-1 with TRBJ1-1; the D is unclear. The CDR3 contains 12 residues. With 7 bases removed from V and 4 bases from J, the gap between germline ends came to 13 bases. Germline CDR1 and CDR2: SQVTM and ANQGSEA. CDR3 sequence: CSGEGGSTEAFF. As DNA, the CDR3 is TGCAGCGGCGAGGGAGGTTCCACTGAAGCTTTCTTT.